The sequence of this T cell receptor beta chain was determined in a study of blood T cell repertoires in COVID-19 (dated by TCRdb to 2018 to 2021). General notes on the study: The collaborator samples originated in the United States, Italy and Spain and spanned the acute and convalescent phases of COVID-19. Where available, HLA class I and class II types were obtained from metadata supplied by the sample provider rather than from assay-based typing. The sample metadata nearly always contained a de-identified subject ID, COVID-19 status, age in years and sex. The dataset comprised deeply sampled blood TCRbeta repertoires from subjects exposed to, actively infected with, or recovered from COVID-19. The material from the prospective study consisted of cDNA or gDNA derived from T cells, B-cell-depleted T cells, or PBMCs. A freely available public database, intended as a resource for researchers studying the immune response to SARS-CoV-2, is where the repertoires were released. The samples were drawn from two sources: the first 160 participants of the ongoing ImmuneRACE study, and 1,000 to 1,500 subjects contributed by 6 global collaborators. The paper as a whole reports these results and caveats: How much clinical and demographic metadata was included differed by source and by participant, and the metadata was provided uncurated.

Concerning this clone: The specificity of this receptor is unknown. No base quality values were provided; no much bigger clone lies one nucleotide off.

One collaborating source in Seattle enrolled patients during active infection and followed them longitudinally through the course of disease. Whole blood was collected in K2EDTA tubes by collaborating institutions according to the institutions' own protocols. For TCRbeta analysis, collaborators shipped samples as frozen whole blood, isolated PBMCs, or DNA extracted from either of those sample types. From V the trimming removes 8 bases and from J it removes 0 bases, while the gene matches leave 4 bases of the junction unaccounted for. The cysteine opens and the phenylalanine closes a CDR3 of 13 amino acids. Only CDR3 DNA remains: 39 bases, in frame from the first base. Reading the germline V gene gives CDR1 SGHVS and CDR2 FQNEAQ. TCRbeta CDR3 regions were amplified from genomic DNA using the immunoSEQ Assay, a bias-controlled multiplex PCR. Concerning the study's data processing: The number of nucleated cells in each sample was estimated from the amplification of reference gene primers within the assay. Sequence reads were collapsed and filtered to measure the absolute abundance of every unique TCRbeta CDR3 rearrangement. For each sample, productive Simpson clonality was calculated as the square root of Simpson's diversity index over productive rearrangements. TCRdb retrieved this table from immuneACCESS and kept in-frame rearrangements only. Not all clones are present; in checked studies, unresolved V genes account for under half, and no reason is known for the remainder. The D gene and trimming were derived from the DNA, and the V and J assignments and clone size from that table. The sample table records 200,000 or so clones; roughly 76% of these occur just once. In total, the top ten clones hold around 12% of the sample.

Rearrangement joined TRBV7-8 to TRBJ2-7, with 7 bases in between that match TRBD1. The clonotype was recovered from a woman aged 80 or over with COVID-19, enrolled during active disease. The sample taken for sequencing was peripheral blood. CDR3 region: CASGQDFSYEQYF. The DNA sequence reads TGTGCCAGCGGACAGGATTTCTCCTACGAGCAGTACTTC.